This T cell receptor beta chain is drawn from a study of shared clonotypes between healthy human individuals. Study results and limitations: Between four donors, naive CD4 clonotypes were shared at a level of about 5%. Relative to their counterparts shared across all four donors, non-shared clonotypes exhibited diminished generation probabilities.

J was trimmed by 2 bases and V by 7 bases; bases with no gene match: 7. This CDR3 is 15 amino acids long. Germline-derived CDR1 and CDR2 are MGHDK and SYGVNS. Naive-designated CD8 cells lacked CD45RO, were positively enriched for CCR7, and omitted terminally differentiated effector memory CD45RA+ cells. On this clone itself: The antigen is unknown.

Deep was the level at which the assay was run. Generated by immunoSEQ multiplex PCR, the TCRdb table keeps only in-frame clones and is missing some. The table shows some 2 million clones, with 85% to 95% occurring only once. The receptor comes from a man aged 18 to 29 in good health. The specimen was naive CD8+ T cells sorted from blood. V usage is TRBV25-1 and J usage is TRBJ2-7, with 11 bases that match TRBD2. DNA for the CDR3: TGTGCCAGCAATAGCGGGAGGGCCGGGACCTACGAGCAGTACTTC. It specifies CASNSGRAGTYEQYF.